This T cell receptor (beta chain) was sequenced in a study of blood T cell repertoires in COVID-19. Generated by immunoSEQ multiplex PCR, the TCRdb table keeps only in-frame clones and is missing some. This table has about 440,000 clones, around 88% appearing once. The sample holds many counts of this clone. The same CDR3 is also encoded by other DNA sequences in this sample. The CDR3 totals 13 residues. V gave up 9 bases and J gave up 5 bases, with 13 bases separating them. CDR1 and CDR2 (germline): SNHLY, FYNNEI. This rearrangement joins TRBV2 to TRBJ1-4, with a possible D match to TRBD1 (6 bases). This receptor was taken from a woman aged 30 to 39 with acute or convalescent COVID-19. The sequencing sample was made of peripheral blood. The CDR3 is CASGQPRNEKLFF. The CDR3 region has the DNA TGTGCCAGTGGACAGCCGCGAAATGAAAAACTGTTTTTT.